Listed here are 6 T cell receptor beta chains from one sample, sequenced in a study of OX40 agonist ivuxolimab in advanced cancers. Profiling relied on immunoSEQ multiplex PCR, and the TCRdb table lists in-frame clones only, not all of them. The profile shows fewer than 95,000 clones, more than 80% of them singletons. Sample: CD4+ or CD8+ T cells sorted from blood, taken in a trial of the OX40 agonist ivuxolimab. These receptors were obtained from an adult with an advanced solid tumor such as melanoma, head and neck, liver or kidney cancer.

This sequence joins TRBV30 and TRBJ1-1, with D unresolved. The CDR3 is 13 residues long. Trimming left V 0 bases short and J 3 bases short, with 8 bases between. CDR1 and CDR2 (germline): GTSNPN, SVGIG (reference sequence). Here the CDR3 reads CAWSVSSDTEAFF. CDR3 nucleotide sequence: TGTGCCTGGAGTGTGTCGAGTGACACTGAAGCTTTCTTT.

The V call is TRBV5-4, the J call TRBJ2-7; TRBD2 matches at 7 bases. Trimming took 5 bases from V and 2 from J; bases not matched to a gene: 4. Germline CDR1 reads SGHNT; CDR2 reads YYREEE (reference sequence). The CDR3 extends over 13 amino acids. The CDR3 DNA sequence: TGTGCCAGCAGGGCTAGCGGAACCTACGAGCAGTACTTC. Amino acids: CASRASGTYEQYF. The full variable domain, its missing parts supplied by reference TRBV5-4 and TRBJ2-7, is ETGVTQSPTHLIKTRGQQVTLRCSSQSGHNTVSWYQQALGQGPQFIFQYYREEENGRGNFPPRFSGLQFPNYSSELNVNALELDDSALYLCASRASGTYEQYFGPGTRLTVT.

V is TRBV6-6 and J is TRBJ1-1; D unresolved. Germline CDR1 MNHNY, CDR2 SVGAGI (reference sequence). This CDR3 spans 13 amino acids. V lost 7 bases and J 4 bases, leaving 13 bases between the germline ends. The CDR3 DNA follows: TGTGCCAGCACCCTTCAGCCGGTCACTGAAGCTTTCTTT. It codes for CASTLQPVTEAFF.

The chain's CDR3 is CASSLLASEYNEQFF. DNA of the CDR3: TGTGCCAGCAGCTTGCTGGCTAGCGAGTACAATGAGCAGTTCTTC. The chain couples TRBV7-3 to TRBJ2-1; D perhaps matches TRBD2 (6 bases). The ends were cut back, 3 bases at V and 4 bases at J, with 13 bases in the middle. This CDR3 has 15 amino acids. Germline lookup yields CDR1 SGHTA and CDR2 FQGTGA.

This clone was detected only once. J is TRBJ2-5 and V is TRBV2; 7 bases are shared with TRBD1. Germline-derived CDR1 and CDR2 are SNHLY and FYNNEI. V was pared by 10 bases and J by 5 bases, with 7 bases of the junction left unmatched. CDR3 length equals 12 residues. CDR3 nucleotides: TGTGCCATCACGACAGGGATTGAGACCCAGTACTTC. Its protein product is CAITTGIETQYF.

This chain connects TRBV7-9 to TRBJ2-5, with TRBD2 as a possible D gene (5 bases). CDR1 is SEHNR, CDR2 FQNEAQ, per germline (reference sequence). This CDR3 is built from 13 residues. With 3 bases removed from V and 5 bases from J, the gap between germline ends came to 10 bases. CDR3 residues: CASSFAGGETQYF. CDR3 DNA sequence: TGTGCCAGCAGCTTTGCGGGTGGCGAGACCCAGTACTTC.